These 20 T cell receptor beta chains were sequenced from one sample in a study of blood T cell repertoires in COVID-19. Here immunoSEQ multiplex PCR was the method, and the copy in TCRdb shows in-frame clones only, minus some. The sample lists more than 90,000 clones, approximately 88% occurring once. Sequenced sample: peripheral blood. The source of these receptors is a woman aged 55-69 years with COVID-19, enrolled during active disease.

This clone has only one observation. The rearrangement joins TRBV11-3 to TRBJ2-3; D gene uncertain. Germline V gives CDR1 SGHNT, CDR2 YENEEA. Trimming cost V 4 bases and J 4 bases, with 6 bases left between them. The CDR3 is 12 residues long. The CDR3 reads CASSSVSDTQYF. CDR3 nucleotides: TGTGCCAGCAGCTCGGTTTCAGATACGCAGTATTTT. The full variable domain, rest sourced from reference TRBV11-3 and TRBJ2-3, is EAGVVQSPRYKIIEKKQPVAFWCNPISGHNTLYWYLQNLGQGPELLIRYENEEAVDDSQLPKDRFSAERLKGVDSTLKIQPAELGDSAVYLCASSSVSDTQYFGPGTRLTVL.

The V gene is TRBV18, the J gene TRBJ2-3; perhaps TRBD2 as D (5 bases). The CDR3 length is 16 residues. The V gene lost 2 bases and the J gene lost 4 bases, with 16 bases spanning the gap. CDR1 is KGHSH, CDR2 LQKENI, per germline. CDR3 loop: CASSPDLRARADTQYF. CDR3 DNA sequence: TGTGCCAGCTCACCAGATTTGCGGGCCCGAGCAGATACGCAGTATTTT.

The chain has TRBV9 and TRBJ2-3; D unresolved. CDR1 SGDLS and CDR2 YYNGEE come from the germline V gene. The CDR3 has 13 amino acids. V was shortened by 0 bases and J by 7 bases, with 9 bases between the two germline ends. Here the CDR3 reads CASSVAVENTQYF. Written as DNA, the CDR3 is TGTGCCAGCAGCGTAGCCGTGGAGAATACGCAGTATTTT.

The CDR3 loop reads CASSPGGARGYTF. The DNA of the CDR3 is TGTGCCAGCAGCCCAGGGGGCGCCCGGGGCTACACCTTC. The chain links TRBV11-2 to TRBJ1-2; 8 nucleotides agree with TRBD1. This CDR3 region has 13 residues. Germline trimming cut 5 bases from V and 8 bases from J; bases unmatched to any gene: 7. Germline V lookup: CDR1 SGHAT, CDR2 FQNNGV.

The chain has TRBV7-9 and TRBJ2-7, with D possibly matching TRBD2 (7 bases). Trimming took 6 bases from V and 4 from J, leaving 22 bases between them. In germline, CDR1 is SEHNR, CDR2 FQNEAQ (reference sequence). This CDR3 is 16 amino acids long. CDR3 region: CASSLSRGAQGYEQYF. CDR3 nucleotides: TGTGCCAGCAGTCTCTCCCGGGGGGCGCAAGGGTACGAGCAGTACTTC.

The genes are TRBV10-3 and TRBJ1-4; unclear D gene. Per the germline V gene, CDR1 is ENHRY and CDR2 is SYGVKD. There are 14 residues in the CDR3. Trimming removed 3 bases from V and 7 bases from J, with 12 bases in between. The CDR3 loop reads CAISERGNSEKLFF. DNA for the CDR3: TGTGCCATCAGTGAACGGGGAAACAGTGAAAAACTGTTTTTT.

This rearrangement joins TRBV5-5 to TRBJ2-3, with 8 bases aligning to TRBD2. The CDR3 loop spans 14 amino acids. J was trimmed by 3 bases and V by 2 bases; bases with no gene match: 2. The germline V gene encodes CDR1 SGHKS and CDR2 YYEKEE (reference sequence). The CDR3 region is CASSFGGATDTQYF. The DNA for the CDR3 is TGTGCCAGCAGCTTCGGGGGGGCTACAGATACGCAGTATTTT.

The CDR3 region is CASSTRRGQPQHF. CDR3 sequence (DNA): TGTGCCAGCAGCACTCGGAGGGGTCAGCCCCAGCATTTT. The chain links TRBV7-3 to TRBJ1-5; tentatively, D is TRBD1 (5 bases). CDR1 and CDR2 from the germline V gene are SGHTA and FQGTGA. The CDR3 consists of 13 residues. V was pared by 5 bases and J by 6 bases, with 11 bases between.

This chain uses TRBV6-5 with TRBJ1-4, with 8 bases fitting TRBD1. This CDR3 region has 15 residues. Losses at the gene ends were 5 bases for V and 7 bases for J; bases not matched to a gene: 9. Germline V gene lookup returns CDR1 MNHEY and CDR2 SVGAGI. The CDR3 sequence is CASSRQGAPIEKLFF. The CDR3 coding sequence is TGTGCCAGCAGTAGGCAGGGGGCGCCTATTGAAAAACTGTTTTTT.

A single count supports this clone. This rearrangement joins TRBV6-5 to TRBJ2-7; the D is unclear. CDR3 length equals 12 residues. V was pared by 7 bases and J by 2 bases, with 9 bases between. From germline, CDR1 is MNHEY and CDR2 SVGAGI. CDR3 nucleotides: TGTGCCAGCACCGGAGATACCTACGAGCAGTACTTC. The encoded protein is CASTGDTYEQYF.

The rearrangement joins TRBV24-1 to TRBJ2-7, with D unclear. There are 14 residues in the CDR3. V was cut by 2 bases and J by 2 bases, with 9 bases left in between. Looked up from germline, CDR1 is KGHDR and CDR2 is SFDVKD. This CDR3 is CATSDSTVTYEQYF. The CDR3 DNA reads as TGTGCCACCAGTGATTCAACAGTTACCTACGAGCAGTACTTC.

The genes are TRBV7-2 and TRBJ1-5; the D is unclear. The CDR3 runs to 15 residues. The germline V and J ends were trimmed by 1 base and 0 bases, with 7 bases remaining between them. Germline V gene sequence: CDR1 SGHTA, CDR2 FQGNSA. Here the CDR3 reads CASSLGRNSNQPQHF. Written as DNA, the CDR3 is TGTGCCAGCAGCTTAGGGCGGAATAGCAATCAGCCCCAGCATTTT. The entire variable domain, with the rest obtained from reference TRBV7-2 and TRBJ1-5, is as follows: GAGVSQSPSNKVTEKGKDVELRCDPISGHTALYWYRQSLGQGLEFLIYFQGNSAPDKSGLPSDRFSAERTGGSVSTLTIQRTQQEDSAVYLCASSLGRNSNQPQHFGDGTRLSIL.

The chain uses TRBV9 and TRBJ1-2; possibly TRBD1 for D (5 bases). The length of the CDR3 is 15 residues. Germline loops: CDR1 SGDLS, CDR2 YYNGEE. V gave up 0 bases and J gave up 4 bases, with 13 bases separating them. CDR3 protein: CASSVVAGGRYGYTF. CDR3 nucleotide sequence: TGTGCCAGCAGCGTAGTAGCCGGGGGTCGCTATGGCTACACCTTC. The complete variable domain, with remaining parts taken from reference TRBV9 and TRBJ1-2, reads DSGVTQTPKHLITATGQRVTLRCSPRSGDLSVYWYQQSLDQGLQFLIQYYNGEERAKGNILERFSAQQFPDLHSELNLSSLELGDSALYFCASSVVAGGRYGYTFGSGTRLTVV.

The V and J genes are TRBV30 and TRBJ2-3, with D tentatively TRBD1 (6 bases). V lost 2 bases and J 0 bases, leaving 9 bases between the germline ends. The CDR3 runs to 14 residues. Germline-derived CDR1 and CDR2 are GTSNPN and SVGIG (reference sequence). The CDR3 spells CAWSTGQSTDTQYF. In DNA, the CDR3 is TGTGCCTGGAGTACCGGACAGAGCACAGATACGCAGTATTTT. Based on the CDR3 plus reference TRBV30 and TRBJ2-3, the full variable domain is SQTIHQWPATLVQPVGSPLSLECTVEGTSNPNLYWYRQAAGRGLQLLFYSVGIGQISSEVPQNLSASRPQDRQFILSSKKLLLSDSGFYLCAWSTGQSTDTQYFGPGTRLTVL.

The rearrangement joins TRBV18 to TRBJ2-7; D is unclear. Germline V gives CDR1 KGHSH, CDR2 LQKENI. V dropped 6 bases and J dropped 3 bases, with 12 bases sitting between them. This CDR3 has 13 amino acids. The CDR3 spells CASSTFDNYEQYF. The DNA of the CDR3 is TGTGCCAGCTCCACTTTCGACAACTACGAGCAGTACTTC. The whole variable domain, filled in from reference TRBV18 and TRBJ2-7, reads NAGVMQNPRHLVRRRGQEARLRCSPMKGHSHVYWYRQLPEEGLKFMVYLQKENIIDESGMPKERFSAEFPKEGPSILRIQQVVRGDSAAYFCASSTFDNYEQYFGPGTRLTVT.

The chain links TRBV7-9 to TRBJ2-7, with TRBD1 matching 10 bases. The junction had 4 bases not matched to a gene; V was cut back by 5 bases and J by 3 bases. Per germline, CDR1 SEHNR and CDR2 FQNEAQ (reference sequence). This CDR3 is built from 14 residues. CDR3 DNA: TGTGCCAGCAGCGCAAGGACAGGGGGCTACGAGCAGTACTTC. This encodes CASSARTGGYEQYF.

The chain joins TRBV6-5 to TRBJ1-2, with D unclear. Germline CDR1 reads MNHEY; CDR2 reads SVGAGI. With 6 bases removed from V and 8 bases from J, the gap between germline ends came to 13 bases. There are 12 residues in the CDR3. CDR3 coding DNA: TGTGCCAGCAGCCGAGATAACGGGGGCTACACCTTC. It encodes CASSRDNGGYTF.

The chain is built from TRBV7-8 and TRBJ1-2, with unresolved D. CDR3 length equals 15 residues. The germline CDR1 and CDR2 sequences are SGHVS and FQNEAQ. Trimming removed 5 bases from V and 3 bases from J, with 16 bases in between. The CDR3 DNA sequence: TGTGCCAGCAGCCCCCAACGAGAAACTTACTATGGCTACACCTTC. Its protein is CASSPQRETYYGYTF. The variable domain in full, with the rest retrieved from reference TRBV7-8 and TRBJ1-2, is GAGVSQSPRYKVAKRGQDVALRCDPISGHVSLFWYQQALGQGPEFLTYFQNEAQLDKSGLPSDRFFAERPEGSVSTLKIQRTQQEDSAVYLCASSPQRETYYGYTFGSGTRLTVV.

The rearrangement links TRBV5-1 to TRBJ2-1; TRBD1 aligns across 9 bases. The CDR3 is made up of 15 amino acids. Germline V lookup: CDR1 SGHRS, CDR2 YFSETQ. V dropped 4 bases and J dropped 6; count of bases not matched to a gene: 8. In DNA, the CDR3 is TGCGCCAGCAGCCTAGTACAGGGGGCTTCCAATGAGCAGTTCTTC. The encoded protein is CASSLVQGASNEQFF.

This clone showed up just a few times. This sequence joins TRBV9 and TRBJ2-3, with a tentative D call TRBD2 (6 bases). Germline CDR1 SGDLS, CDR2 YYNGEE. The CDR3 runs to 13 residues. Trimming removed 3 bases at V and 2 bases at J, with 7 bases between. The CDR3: CASSARDTDTQYF. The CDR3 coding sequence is TGTGCCAGCAGCGCGCGGGACACAGATACGCAGTATTTT.